These 3 T cell receptor beta chains originate from one sample sequenced in a study of shared clonotypes between healthy human individuals. TCRdb's copy holds only in-frame clones and misses some; the assay was immunoSEQ multiplex PCR. The table has about 710,000 clones, around 73% seen once; the top ten hold roughly 1.9%. The sequenced material came from memory CD4+ T cells sorted from blood. Subset defined: CD45RA-negative fraction. The source of these receptors is a woman in her 30s in good health.

The chain recombines TRBV6-1 with TRBJ1-1; 10 bases map to TRBD1. The CDR3 runs 13 residues. Germline V gene data show CDR1 as MNHNS and CDR2 as SASEGT. The V and J ends lost 2 bases and 10 bases, in that order; junction bases with no gene match: 4. The CDR3 DNA sequence: TGTGCCAGCAGTGAAATCGGACAGGGGGGAGCTTTCTTT. This gives the protein CASSEIGQGGAFF.

This clone was found once. The chain has TRBV4-2 and TRBJ2-7; a weak D match, TRBD2 (5 bases). The CDR3 extends over 16 amino acids. V was pared by 1 base and J by 6 bases, with 19 bases between. Germline-derived CDR1 and CDR2 are LGHNA and YNFKEQ. DNA of the CDR3: TGTGCCAGCAGCCAAGGCTTGGCTAGCCCCGAGGGCGAGCAGTACTTC. This gives the protein CASSQGLASPEGEQYF.

The rearrangement links TRBV4-1 to TRBJ2-7; weak D call: TRBD2 (5 bases). The CDR3 is 16 amino acids. From germline, CDR1 is MGHRA and CDR2 YSYEKL. The ends were cut back, 4 bases at V and 1 base at J, with 17 bases in the middle. CDR3 loop: CASSPRGSGLSYEQYF. The CDR3 DNA follows: TGCGCCAGCAGCCCCCGCGGATCGGGATTATCCTACGAGCAGTACTTC.